Listed below are T cell receptor beta chains from one sample, sequenced in a study of T cells in Graves' hyperthyroidism and ophthalmopathy. MiXCR, applied by TCRdb to the multiplex PCR reads, yields one record per CDR3 protein. In the table there are 450,000 to 700,000 distinct CDR3 sequences, roughly 46% of which are singletons. The specimen was peripheral blood or thyroid tissue (not recorded which). Receptors were obtained from an adult woman with Graves' disease, either hyperthyroidism or ophthalmopathy (not recorded which). Both conserved end residues are part of each CDR3. The D gene is left open where the match is weak. The size field is filled for only some rows; it gives once, few, many or a size class.

TGTGCCAGCAGTTACAGTGAGGAGGGATACGAGCAGTACTTC | CASSYSEEGYEQYF | TRBV7-9 | . | . | TRBJ2-7
TGCGCCAGCAGTGAGGTCAGGCAGCTTAGGGGCAACCAAGAGACCCAGTACTTC | CASSEVRQLRGNQETQYF | TRBV10-2 | . | . | TRBJ2-5
TGCGCCAGCAGCCAGCCGGGACTCCTAATGTCTGGGGCCAACGTCCTGACTTTC | CASSQPGLLMSGANVLTF | TRBV4-1 | . | many | TRBJ2-6
TGTGCCACCAGCACCAGGGGGTACACCATATATTTT | CATSTRGYTIYF | TRBV15 | TRBD1 | many | TRBJ1-3
TGTGCCAGCAGAGCAGGAGATTATAGCAATCAGCCCCAGCATTTT | CASRAGDYSNQPQHF | TRBV6-2/TRBV6-3 | . | many | TRBJ1-5
TGCGCCAGCAGCCCCGGGTTGAACACTGAAGCTTTCTTT | CASSPGLNTEAFF | TRBV18 | . | many | TRBJ1-1
TGCGCCAGCGCTCGGCGGGAGAGAAGCGAGCAGTACTTC | CASARRERSEQYF | TRBV5-1 | TRBD2 | many | TRBJ2-7
TGTGCTATCTCCCGGGACAGGGGAGCGGGGGAGCTGTTTTTT | CAISRDRGAGELFF | TRBV24-1 | TRBD1 | . | TRBJ2-2
TGTGCCAGCAGTTACTCGAATTCAGGGGGCCTTGGCTACACCTTC | CASSYSNSGGLGYTF | TRBV6-5 | TRBD1 | . | TRBJ1-2
TGTGCCATCAGTAGTAACCAAGAGACCCAGTACTTC | CAISSNQETQYF | TRBV10-3 | . | . | TRBJ2-5
TGTGCCAGCAGCCAAGACGGCGGTAACACTGGAGCTTTCTTT | CASSQDGGNTGAFF | TRBV3-1 | . | . | TRBJ1-1
TGTGCCAGCAGCTTGACCCAGGACAGGGGCAATTCACCCCTCCACTTT | CASSLTQDRGNSPLHF | TRBV7-9 | TRBD1 | many | TRBJ1-6
TGTGCCAGCAGCGCGTTGGAACTAGCGGGGGAGACCCAGTACTTC | CASSALELAGETQYF | TRBV9 | TRBD2 | few | TRBJ2-5
TGTGCCAGCAACCCCCCGAATCAGCCCCAGCATTTT | CASNPPNQPQHF | TRBV6-2/TRBV6-3 | . | many | TRBJ1-5
TGCAGTGCTAGCCCGCCCGCCCGCTCTGGAAACACCATATATTTT | CSASPPARSGNTIYF | TRBV20-1 | . | . | TRBJ1-3
TGTGCCAGCAGTGATGATGGGACAACTGAAGCTTTCTTT | CASSDDGTTEAFF | TRBV2 | . | . | TRBJ1-1
TGTGCCAGCAGCTTAGTGAAGCGGGGTGGGGAAACAGATATGCAGTATTTT | CASSLVKRGGETDMQYF | TRBV7-8 | TRBD2 | few | TRBJ2-3
TGTGCCAGCAGCTTAGTTGGGGTCCCTCGATCACCCCTCCACTTT | CASSLVGVPRSPLHF | TRBV7-8 | . | many | TRBJ1-6
TGTGCCCAGAGACTGGGGGTGGTACTCACTGAAGCTTTCTTT | CAQRLGVVLTEAFF | TRBV30 | . | many | TRBJ1-1
TGCAGTGCGGAGACAGGGATCTATGGCTACACCTTC | CSAETGIYGYTF | TRBV20-1 | TRBD1 | . | TRBJ1-2
TGTGCCAGCAGCCAGTCGGGAGACAGGGAGGAAGCTTTCTTT | CASSQSGDREEAFF | TRBV2 | TRBD1 | . | TRBJ1-1
TGCGCCAGCTCCCTCCCTGGACAGGGAGCGGACACTGAAGCTTTCTTT | CASSLPGQGADTEAFF | TRBV10-2 | TRBD1 | . | TRBJ1-1
TGTGCCAGCAGCGTAGTAATGAACACTGAAGCTTTCTTT | CASSVVMNTEAFF | TRBV9 | . | many | TRBJ1-1
TGTGCCGCCAGCAGTGGACTAGGGCGGTCACCCCTCCACTTT | CAASSGLGRSPLHF | TRBV15 | . | . | TRBJ1-6
TGTGCCAGCAGCTTAGATCGACTAGCCTACGAGCAGTACTTC | CASSLDRLAYEQYF | TRBV11-2 | . | many | TRBJ2-7
TGTGCCAGCAGCGGTGATTGGGGATCCCAAGCTTTCTTT | CASSGDWGSQAFF | TRBV9 | . | . | TRBJ1-1
TGTGCCAGCAGCTCCACCGGGACGAACACCGGGGAGCTGTTTTTT | CASSSTGTNTGELFF | TRBV11-2 | . | many | TRBJ2-2
TGCGCCAGCAGCAAAGGGACCGGGGAGCTGTTTTTT | CASSKGTGELFF | TRBV5-1 | . | . | TRBJ2-2
TGTGCCAGCTCTGGACCAATGGGCTACGAGCAGTACTTC | CASSGPMGYEQYF | TRBV25-1 | . | . | TRBJ2-7
TGTGCCAGCAGCTCCCTAACGGAGGCGCAGCGGGAGACCCAGTACTTC | CASSSLTEAQRETQYF | TRBV7-2 | . | . | TRBJ2-5
TGCGCCAGCAGGCCTATTTACCAAAAGGTTGGTTTAACTGAAGCTTTCTTT | CASRPIYQKVGLTEAFF | TRBV4-1 | . | many | TRBJ1-1
TGTGCCAGCAGCTTGCAGGTAATAGGAAACACTGAAGCTTTCTTT | CASSLQVIGNTEAFF | TRBV7-8 | . | many | TRBJ1-1
TGTGCCAGCAGCGGGACACTACGGGACAGGGAGACCCAGCCCCAGCATTTT | CASSGTLRDRETQPQHF | TRBV9 | TRBD1 | once | TRBJ1-5
TGCGCCAGCAGCTTTACTAGCGGGGATACGCAGTATTTT | CASSFTSGDTQYF | TRBV5-1 | TRBD2 | many | TRBJ2-3
TGTGCCAGCTCACCCCAAGGACAGGGGTCGAACACCGGGGAGCTGTTTTTT | CASSPQGQGSNTGELFF | TRBV9 | TRBD1 | . | TRBJ2-2
TGCGCCAGTCGACACGGGGTTGAAGCTTTCTTT | CASRHGVEAFF | TRBV10-2 | . | many | TRBJ1-1
TGTGCCAGTAGTATACCATATACTCAGCCCCAGCATTTT | CASSIPYTQPQHF | TRBV19 | . | many | TRBJ1-5
TGTGCCAGCAGACAAGGACAGGCAGGTTCCGAGCAGTACTTC | CASRQGQAGSEQYF | TRBV28 | TRBD1 | many | TRBJ2-7
TGTGCCAGTAGCCCCGAGGGGAACACCGGGGAGCTGTTTTTT | CASSPEGNTGELFF | TRBV19 | . | few | TRBJ2-2
TGTGCCAGCAGCTGGACTAGCGGGAGAGGTGAGACCCAGCATTTT | CASSWTSGRGETQHF | TRBV7-9 | . | many | TRBJ1-5
TGTGCCAGCAGTCCAAGGGGAAGGGCAGTCGTGCAGTACTTC | CASSPRGRAVVQYF | TRBV27 | . | . | TRBJ2-7
TGTGCCACCAGCAGGGACAGGGAGGATTCACCCCTCCACTTT | CATSRDREDSPLHF | TRBV15 | TRBD1 | . | TRBJ1-6
TGTGCCAGCAGCTTACGCCAGGGTTCTGAAGCTTTCTTT | CASSLRQGSEAFF | TRBV7-2 | . | many | TRBJ1-1
TGTGCCAGCAGTTCCCCGACAATGAATAATTCACCCCTCCACTTT | CASSSPTMNNSPLHF | TRBV27 | . | . | TRBJ1-6
TGCAGCAGCCCGGTAGGCAACACTGAAGCTTTCTTT | CSSPVGNTEAFF | TRBV29-1 | . | . | TRBJ1-1